The T cell receptor beta chain described here comes from a study of T cell clonotyping in hematopoietic cell transplantation. As for this clone: Its antigen remains unknown.

The CDR3 totals 13 residues. Trimming took off 5 bases at V and 1 base at J, with 8 bases between the two ends. Looked up from germline, CDR1 is LNHDA and CDR2 is SQIVND (reference sequence). The assay was immunoSEQ multiplex PCR, and TCRdb's table has in-frame clones only and misses some. The repertoire has tens of thousands of clones, about 95% of them found once; the top ten carry roughly 0.9%. Study-level findings and limits: No sorting was done, leaving CD4 and CD8 contributions mixed. Pathologically expanded recipient clonotypes increased progressively from day 30 to day 180 as diversity fell.

This clonotype was sampled from a man younger than 40 in good health. Some clones in this sample may be carry-over from other donors' samples. The sample taken for sequencing was peripheral blood mononuclear cells. This chain connects TRBV19 to TRBJ1-1; D is ambiguous. The CDR3 DNA follows: TGTGCCAGTAGTTTTCTTGCGAACACTGAAGCTTTCTTT. This sequence encodes CASSFLANTEAFF.